These 19 T cell receptor beta chains were all obtained from the same sample, sequenced in a study of T cell responses to AZD1222 COVID-19 vaccine. Some clones are missing from TCRdb's copy, which holds only in-frame ones; the method was immunoSEQ multiplex PCR. The sample has about 140,000 clones, roughly 90% seen once. This specimen consisted of peripheral blood, obtained 28 days after the second AZD1222 dose. These receptors came from an adult who received the AZD1222 COVID-19 vaccine.

The V gene is TRBV9, the J gene TRBJ1-4, with TRBD1 identical over 11 bases. The CDR3 spans 14 residues. V lost 3 bases and J lost 7; bases outside the gene matches: 2. The germline CDR1 and CDR2 sequences are SGDLS and YYNGEE. The CDR3 nucleotides read TGTGCCAGCAGCGGAGGACAGGGGGCTGAAAAACTGTTTTTT. It specifies CASSGGQGAEKLFF. The variable domain in full, completed from reference TRBV9 and TRBJ1-4, reads DSGVTQTPKHLITATGQRVTLRCSPRSGDLSVYWYQQSLDQGLQFLIQYYNGEERAKGNILERFSAQQFPDLHSELNLSSLELGDSALYFCASSGGQGAEKLFFGSGTQLSVL.

DNA of the CDR3: TGTGCCAGCAGTTTTCGCAGCGTTGGAGCTAACTATGGCTACACCTTC. Translated, it gives CASSFRSVGANYGYTF. The J gene is TRBJ1-2, the V gene TRBV27; D is ambiguous. Germline lookup yields CDR1 MNHEY and CDR2 SMNVEV (reference sequence). Deletions cut 3 bases from V and 0 bases from J, with 14 bases between. The CDR3 sequence is 16 residues long.

The gene calls are TRBV7-9 and TRBJ2-1, with a possible D match to TRBD1 (5 bases). CDR1 and CDR2 from the germline V gene are SEHNR and FQNEAQ (reference sequence). V lost 6 bases to trimming and J lost 4 bases, with 10 bases between them. The CDR3 runs 13 residues. CDR3 nucleotides: TGTGCCAGCAGGTGGGGCTCGTACAATGAGCAGTTCTTC. Translation: CASRWGSYNEQFF. The complete variable domain, with remaining parts taken from reference TRBV7-9 and TRBJ2-1, reads DTGVSQNPRHKITKRGQNVTFRCDPISEHNRLYWYRQTLGQGPEFLTYFQNEAQLEKSRLLSDRFSAERPKGSFSTLEIQRTEQGDSAMYLCASRWGSYNEQFFGPGTRLTVL.

The chain employs TRBV2 and TRBJ2-1; D remains unclear. Germline CDR1 is SNHLY and CDR2 is FYNNEI. V dropped 0 bases and J dropped 11 bases, with 14 bases sitting between them. The CDR3 extends over 14 amino acids. This chain's CDR3 is CASSEALVRQQQFF. In nucleotides, the CDR3 is TGTGCCAGCAGTGAAGCGCTAGTCCGCCAGCAGCAGTTCTTC.

V gene TRBV5-4 combines with J gene TRBJ1-3, with a weak D call TRBD1 (5 bases). The CDR3 extends over 15 amino acids. The germline gives CDR1 SGHNT, CDR2 YYREEE (reference sequence). The ends were cut back, 2 bases at V and 3 bases at J, with 12 bases in the middle. CDR3 nucleotide sequence: TGTGCCAGCAGCTTTGGGGGAGGGAGTGGAAACACCATATATTTT. This gives the protein CASSFGGGSGNTIYF.

The chain has TRBV4-3 and TRBJ1-3, with D unclear. CDR3 length equals 18 residues. Trimming cost V 0 bases and J 2 bases, with 17 bases left between them. Germline assignment: CDR1 LGHNA and CDR2 YSLEER. The CDR3 DNA reads as TGCGCCAGCAGCCAAGATTCGTCTCGGCAGAGCCCTGGAAACACCATATATTTT. It yields the protein CASSQDSSRQSPGNTIYF.

V and J are TRBV7-2 and TRBJ2-4, with TRBD2 identical over 14 bases. The CDR3 has 19 residues. V was clipped by 4 bases and J by 0 bases; unmatched bases: 8. Germline V gives CDR1 SGHTA, CDR2 FQGNSA. CDR3 sequence: CASSYGLAGGPLAKNIQYF. For the CDR3, the DNA is TGTGCCAGCAGCTACGGACTAGCGGGAGGACCCCTAGCCAAAAACATTCAGTACTTC.

The genes are TRBV5-6 and TRBJ2-7, with D tentatively TRBD1 or TRBD2 (5 bases each). Per germline, CDR1 SGHDT and CDR2 YYEEEE. The CDR3 runs to 15 residues. Trimming took 5 bases from V and 4 from J, leaving 19 bases between them. This CDR3 is CASSFPGPESYEQYF. The CDR3 DNA reads TGTGCCAGCAGTTTTCCGGGACCGGAGTCATACGAGCAGTACTTC.

The CDR3 nucleotides read TGTGCCAGCAGTTTCCCCGACTCTTCCTACGAGCAGTACTTC. Its protein product is CASSFPDSSYEQYF. The genes are TRBV28 and TRBJ2-7; D is uncertain. CDR3 length: 14 residues. The germline V gene has CDR1 MDHEN and CDR2 SYDVKM. The V gene lost 3 bases and the J gene lost 1 base, with 10 bases spanning the gap.

The rearrangement links TRBV5-8 to TRBJ2-5, with D perhaps being TRBD1 or TRBD2 (5 bases each). Germline loops: CDR1 SGHTS, CDR2 YDEGEE. V lost 3 bases and J 4 bases, leaving 16 bases between the germline ends. The CDR3 runs 15 residues. CDR3 in amino acids: CASSYLGVGGETQYF. CDR3 nucleotide sequence: TGTGCCAGCAGCTACCTTGGGGTTGGGGGAGAGACCCAGTACTTC.

This chain links TRBV24-1 with TRBJ1-2, with no clear D. Germline CDR1 reads KGHDR; CDR2 reads SFDVKD. This CDR3 comprises 14 residues. V was trimmed by 4 bases and J by 4 bases, leaving 12 bases between them. The CDR3 DNA is TGTGCCACCAGTGAGAGAGGGAGAAGCTATGGCTACACCTTC. This encodes CATSERGRSYGYTF.

The chain carries TRBV12-3 or TRBV12-4 and TRBJ2-5, with 7 bases lining up with TRBD2. The V gene end was trimmed by 7 bases and the J gene end by 4 bases; junction bases not matched to a gene: 6. The CDR3 loop spans 13 amino acids. CDR3 DNA: TGTGCCAGCACCTCACTAGCGTCAGAGACCCAGTACTTC. Translated: CASTSLASETQYF.

The V gene is TRBV4-3, the J gene TRBJ2-3, with 11 bases lining up with TRBD1. CDR3 length: 16 amino acids. After removal of 1 base from V and 4 bases from J, the junction contained 4 bases not matched to a gene. The germline V gene has CDR1 LGHNA and CDR2 YSLEER. CDR3 residues: CASSQARGQGADTQYF. CDR3 sequence (DNA): TGCGCCAGCAGCCAAGCCCGGGGACAGGGGGCAGATACGCAGTATTTT.

V gene TRBV4-1 combines with J gene TRBJ2-2, with TRBD1 matching 8 bases. The germline V gene has CDR1 MGHRA and CDR2 YSYEKL. The CDR3 is made up of 14 amino acids. The trim removed 4 bases at V and 3 bases at J, leaving 1 base unmatched. CDR3 nucleotides: TGCGCCAGCAGCCTGGGACAGGACACCGGGGAGCTGTTTTTT. Its translation is CASSLGQDTGELFF.

The V gene is TRBV4-3, the J gene TRBJ2-1; 7 bases are shared with TRBD2. With V trimmed by 0 bases and J by 2 bases, 13 bases remained unmatched. This CDR3 comprises 19 residues. In germline, CDR1 is LGHNA, CDR2 YSLEER. In DNA form, the CDR3 reads TGCGCCAGCAGCCAAGATCTGAGATTAGCGGGCATAACCTACAATGAGCAGTTCTTC. Translating it yields CASSQDLRLAGITYNEQFF.

The genes are TRBV24-1 and TRBJ2-5; perhaps TRBD1 as D (6 bases). Trimming took 4 bases from V and 5 from J, leaving 22 bases between them. Per the germline V gene, CDR1 is KGHDR and CDR2 is SFDVKD. The CDR3 length is 17 residues. The CDR3 sequence is CATSDPRTASPGETQYF. The CDR3 DNA sequence: TGTGCCACCAGTGACCCGAGGACAGCATCTCCTGGGGAGACCCAGTACTTC.

The count of this clone is one. This chain connects TRBV6-6 to TRBJ1-5; D not certain. V lost 7 bases and J 3 bases, leaving 16 bases between the germline ends. The CDR3 consists of 15 residues. CDR1 MNHNY and CDR2 SVGAGI come from the germline V gene (reference sequence). The DNA of the CDR3 is TGTGCCAGCACCCCGGACGGCATCCCCAATCAGCCCCAGCATTTT. Translated, it gives CASTPDGIPNQPQHF.

The chain links TRBV28 to TRBJ1-2; TRBD1 agrees at 8 bases. In germline, CDR1 is MDHEN, CDR2 SYDVKM. Losses at the gene ends were 6 bases for V and 5 bases for J; bases not matched to a gene: 14. The CDR3 consists of 16 residues. Here the CDR3 DNA reads TGTGCCAGCAGACCCAATTGGAGCACAGGGGGATATGGCTACACCTTC. Protein sequence: CASRPNWSTGGYGYTF.

The V gene is TRBV28, the J gene TRBJ2-7; D is unclear. The length of the CDR3 is 11 residues. Per the germline V gene, CDR1 is MDHEN and CDR2 is SYDVKM. Trimming took off 7 bases at V and 0 bases at J, with 4 bases between the two ends. The CDR3 nucleotides are TGTGCCAGCACTACCTCCTACGAGCAGTACTTC. Protein: CASTTSYEQYF.